This T cell receptor (beta chain) was retrieved from a study of neurological immune-mediated disorders. It was by 5'RACE with 10-nucleotide random UMIs that the cDNA was made. TCRdb re-derived calls from the 5' RACE reads in MiXCR, one entry per CDR3 protein. Altogether fewer than 45,000 distinct CDR3 sequences are present, about 6% being singletons, with the ten largest covering 0.55% to 0.6%. The sorted libraries drew on roughly 1 million T cells that were CD4+ or CD8+. After removal of 1 base from V and 5 bases from J, the junction contained 6 bases not matched to a gene. This CDR3 has 16 amino acids. Germline-derived CDR1 and CDR2 are SGHDN and FVKESK. Study-wide points: Multiple sclerosis, the disease with the least TCR clonal expansion, fell below healthy controls, whereas HTLV-1-associated myelopathy showed the most.

This clonotype showed up just a few times. What it binds is not known. The genes are TRBV14 and TRBJ2-2; 8 bases line up with TRBD2. This clonotype was sampled from a woman aged 40 to 50 in good health. The material sequenced was CD4+ T cells from blood. The CDR3 coding sequence is TGTGCCAGCAGCCAAGTACTTGCTAGCGGGACCGGGGAGCTGTTTTTT. Translation gives CASSQVLASGTGELFF.